The clone carrying this TCR beta chain was recorded many times. This sample is part of a study of regulatory T cells in long-lasting Graves disease. iRepertoire HTBI primers and Arm-PCR of CDR3 regions built TCR beta libraries. In TCRdb, the multiplex PCR reads were re-called with MiXCR into one record per CDR3 protein. The table shows over 350,000 distinct CDR3 sequences, with 15% occurring only once. With 0 bases clipped from V and 5 bases from J, the junction kept 7 bases outside the gene matches. This CDR3 region has 16 residues. Germline lookup yields CDR1 LNHNV and CDR2 YYDKDF (reference sequence). Time point of the sample: newly diagnosed GD, antithyroid drugs for less than 3 months. There was RNA extracted from PBMCs, and the TCR library was made from it. This sample also appeared in a second study, on T cells in Graves' hyperthyroidism and ophthalmopathy.

The chain links TRBV15 to TRBJ2-3; 8 bases agree with TRBD2. The TCR comes from a woman aged 40-49 years with Graves disease. Sequencing used peripheral blood mononuclear cells (PBMCs), obtained at new diagnosis, from a patient treated with antithyroid drugs. In DNA form, the CDR3 reads TGTGCCACCAGCAGAGAACAGGCGGGGGGCCAAGATACGCAGTATTTT. Protein: CATSREQAGGQDTQYF.